Described below is a single TCR beta chain sequence and its context. Its cognate antigen is unknown. The data belong to a study of Graves' ophthalmopathy and Graves' hyperthyroidism. Study-level points and caveats: Thyroid clonotypes that were expanded above 0.001 frequency mostly also appeared in blood.

PBMCs had their origin in fresh peripheral blood (approximately 10 ml). The V and J ends lost 4 bases and 7 bases, in that order; junction bases with no gene match: 6. Per germline, CDR1 MNHEY and CDR2 SVGAGI. The CDR3 extends over 13 amino acids. Researchers took RNA transcripts and amplified TCR beta CDR3 regions from them. RT-PCR in the first round used HTBI primers; a second-round multiplex PCR followed. From the multiplex PCR reads, TCRdb called clonotypes with MiXCR, one entry per CDR3 protein. Of about 380,000 distinct CDR3 sequences in the sample, just over 15% are singletons; the top ten hold about 7%.

Sequences were obtained from peripheral blood. The TCR was taken from a woman aged 18-35 years with stable Graves' hyperthyroidism. The chain employs TRBV6-5 and TRBJ2-5; 7 bases align to TRBD2. The CDR3 bases are TGTGCCAGCAGTTCGGGCGGGGGATGGACCCAGTACTTC. Protein sequence: CASSSGGGWTQYF.